Reported below is one T cell receptor beta chain. Its specificity is not known. This sample is drawn from a study of graft-versus-host responses after intestinal transplantation. The method was immunoSEQ multiplex PCR; TCRdb's version includes in-frame clones alone and lacks a portion of them. The data hold roughly 69,000 clones, with 90% to 95% observed a single time. The CDR3 covers 11 residues. V gave up 5 bases and J gave up 9 bases, with 11 bases separating them. The V gene's germline CDR1 is SQVTM and CDR2 ANQGSEA. Specimen: unstimulated CD8+ T cells sorted from spleen or lymph node cells, collected before transplant. The TCR originated in a human donor who was the organ donor for an intestinal transplant. V and J are TRBV29-1 and TRBJ2-1; D is ambiguous. The CDR3 nucleotides read TGCAGCGTTACTGGAGACGGTGAGCAGTTCTTC. It encodes CSVTGDGEQFF.